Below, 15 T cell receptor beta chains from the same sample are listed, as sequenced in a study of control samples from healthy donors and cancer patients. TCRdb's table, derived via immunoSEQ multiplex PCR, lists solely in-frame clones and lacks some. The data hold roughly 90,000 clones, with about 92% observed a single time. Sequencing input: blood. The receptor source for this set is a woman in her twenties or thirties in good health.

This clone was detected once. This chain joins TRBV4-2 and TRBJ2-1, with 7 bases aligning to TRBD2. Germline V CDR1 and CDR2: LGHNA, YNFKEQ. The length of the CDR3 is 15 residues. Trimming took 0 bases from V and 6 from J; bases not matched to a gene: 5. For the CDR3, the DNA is TGTGCCAGCAGCCAAGACCGGGGGGTAATCAATGAGCAGTTCTTC. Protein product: CASSQDRGVINEQFF.

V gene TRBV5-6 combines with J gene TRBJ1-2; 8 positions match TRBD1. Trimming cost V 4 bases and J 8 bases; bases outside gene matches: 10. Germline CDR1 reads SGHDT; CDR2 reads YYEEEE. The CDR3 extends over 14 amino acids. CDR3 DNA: TGTGCCAGCAGCGACCCCGGACAGGGACGAGGCTACACCTTC. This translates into CASSDPGQGRGYTF.

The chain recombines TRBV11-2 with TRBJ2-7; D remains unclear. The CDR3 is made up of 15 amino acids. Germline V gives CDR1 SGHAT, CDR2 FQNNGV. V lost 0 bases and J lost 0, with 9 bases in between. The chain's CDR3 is CASSLEPPSSYEQYF. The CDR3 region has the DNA TGTGCCAGCAGCTTAGAGCCACCGAGCTCCTACGAGCAGTACTTC.

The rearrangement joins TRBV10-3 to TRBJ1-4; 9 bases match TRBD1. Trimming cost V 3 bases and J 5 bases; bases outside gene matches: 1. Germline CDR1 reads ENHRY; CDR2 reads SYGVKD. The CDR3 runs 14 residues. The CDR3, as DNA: TGTGCCATCAGTGATGGGACAGGGAATGAAAAACTGTTTTTT. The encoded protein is CAISDGTGNEKLFF.

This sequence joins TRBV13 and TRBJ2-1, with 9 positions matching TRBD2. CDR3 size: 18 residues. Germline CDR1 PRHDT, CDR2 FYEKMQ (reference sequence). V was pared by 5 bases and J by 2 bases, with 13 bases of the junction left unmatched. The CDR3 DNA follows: TGTGCCAGCAGCCCCCCGGGCGGACTAGCGATGCCCTACAATGAGCAGTTCTTC. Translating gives CASSPPGGLAMPYNEQFF.

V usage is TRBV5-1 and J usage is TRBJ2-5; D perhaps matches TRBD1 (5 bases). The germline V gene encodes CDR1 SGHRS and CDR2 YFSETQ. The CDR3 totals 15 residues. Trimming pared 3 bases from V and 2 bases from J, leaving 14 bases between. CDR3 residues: CASSSPDILQETQYF. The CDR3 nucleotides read TGCGCCAGCAGCTCCCCGGACATTCTACAAGAGACCCAGTACTTC.

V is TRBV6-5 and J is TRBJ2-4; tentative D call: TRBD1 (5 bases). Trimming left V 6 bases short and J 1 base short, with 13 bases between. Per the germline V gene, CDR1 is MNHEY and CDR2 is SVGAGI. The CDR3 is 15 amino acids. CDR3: CASRTQGMAKNIQYF. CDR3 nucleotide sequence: TGTGCCAGCAGAACCCAGGGAATGGCCAAAAACATTCAGTACTTC.

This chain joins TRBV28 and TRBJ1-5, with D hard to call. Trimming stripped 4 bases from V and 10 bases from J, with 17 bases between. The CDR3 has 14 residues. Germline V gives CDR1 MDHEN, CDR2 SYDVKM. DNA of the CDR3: TGTGCCAGCAGTTCCCTGCGGGAATCAGCCCCCCAGCATTTT. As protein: CASSSLRESAPQHF.

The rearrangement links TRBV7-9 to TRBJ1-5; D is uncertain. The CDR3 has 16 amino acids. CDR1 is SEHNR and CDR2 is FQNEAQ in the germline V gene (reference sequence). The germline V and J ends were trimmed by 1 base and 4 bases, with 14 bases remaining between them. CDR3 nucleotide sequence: TGTGCCAGCAGCTTAGTGTCTGGGTCGGGTAATCAGCCCCAGCATTTT. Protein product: CASSLVSGSGNQPQHF.

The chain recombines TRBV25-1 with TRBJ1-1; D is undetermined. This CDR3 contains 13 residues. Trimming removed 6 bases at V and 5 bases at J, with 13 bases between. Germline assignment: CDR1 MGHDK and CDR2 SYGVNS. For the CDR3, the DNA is TGTGCCAGCAGCCACGGGAGCTGGACTGAAGCTTTCTTT. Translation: CASSHGSWTEAFF.

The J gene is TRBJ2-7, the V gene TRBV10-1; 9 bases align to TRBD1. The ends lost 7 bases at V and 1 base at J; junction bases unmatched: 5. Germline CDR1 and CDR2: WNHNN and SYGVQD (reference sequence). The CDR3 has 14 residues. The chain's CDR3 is CASKKGQGSYEQYF. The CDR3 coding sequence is TGCGCCAGCAAGAAGGGACAGGGTTCCTACGAGCAGTACTTC.

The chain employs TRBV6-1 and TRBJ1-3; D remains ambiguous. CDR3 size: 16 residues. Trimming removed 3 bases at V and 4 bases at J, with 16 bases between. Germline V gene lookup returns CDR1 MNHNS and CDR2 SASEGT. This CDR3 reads CASSERERVAGNTIYF. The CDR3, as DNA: TGTGCCAGCAGTGAGCGGGAGAGGGTAGCCGGAAACACCATATATTTT.

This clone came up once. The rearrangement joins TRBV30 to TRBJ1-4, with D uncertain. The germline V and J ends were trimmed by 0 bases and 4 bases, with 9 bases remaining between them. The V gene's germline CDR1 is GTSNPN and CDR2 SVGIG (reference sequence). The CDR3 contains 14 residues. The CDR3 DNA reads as TGTGCCTGGAGTGTAGGTCAGAGTAATGAAAAACTGTTTTTT. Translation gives CAWSVGQSNEKLFF. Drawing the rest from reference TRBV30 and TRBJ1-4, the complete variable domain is SQTIHQWPATLVQPVGSPLSLECTVEGTSNPNLYWYRQAAGRGLQLLFYSVGIGQISSEVPQNLSASRPQDRQFILSSKKLLLSDSGFYLCAWSVGQSNEKLFFGSGTQLSVL.

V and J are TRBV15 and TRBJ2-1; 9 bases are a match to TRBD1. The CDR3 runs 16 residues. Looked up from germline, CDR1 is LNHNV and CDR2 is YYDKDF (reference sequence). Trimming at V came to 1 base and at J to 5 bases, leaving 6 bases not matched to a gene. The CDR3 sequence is CATSRGFGQGNNEQFF. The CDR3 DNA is TGTGCCACCAGCAGAGGCTTCGGACAGGGGAACAATGAGCAGTTCTTC.

This chain's CDR3 is CASSSSPGGATDTQYF. The CDR3 DNA reads TGTGCCAGCAGCTCCAGCCCCGGGGGGGCCACAGATACGCAGTATTTT. V usage is TRBV7-6 and J usage is TRBJ2-3, with 8 bases lining up with TRBD2. V was pared by 4 bases and J by 2 bases, with 8 bases of the junction left unmatched. The CDR3 totals 16 residues. CDR1 SGHVS and CDR2 FNYEAQ come from the germline V gene.